This TCR beta chain derives from a study of blood T cell repertoires in COVID-19. Turning to the study itself: Samples came from the United States, Italy and Spain, spanning acute and convalescent COVID-19. In each case, the material was cDNA or gDNA derived from T cells, B-cell-depleted T cells, or PBMCs.

In the original processing: Quantification of nucleated cells was approximated via reference gene primer amplification. The repertoire was sequenced with immunoSEQ multiplex PCR; TCRdb's copy has only in-frame clones and lacks some. V and J calls plus clone size are reproduced from that table; the DNA served to infer D and trimming. The table shows around 90,000 clones, with roughly 92% occurring only once. This TCR was sampled from a woman in her sixties or seventies with active COVID-19. Sequencing was carried out using peripheral blood.

The CDR3 here is CASSLAGEGSPLHF. For the CDR3, the DNA is TGTGCCAGCAGCTTAGCGGGGGAGGGCTCACCCCTCCACTTT. The chain links TRBV7-2 to TRBJ1-6, with D possibly being TRBD1 (5 bases). The CDR3 is made up of 14 amino acids. Trimming cost V 0 bases and J 10 bases, with 10 bases left between them. Germline V gene lookup returns CDR1 SGHTA and CDR2 FQGNSA.